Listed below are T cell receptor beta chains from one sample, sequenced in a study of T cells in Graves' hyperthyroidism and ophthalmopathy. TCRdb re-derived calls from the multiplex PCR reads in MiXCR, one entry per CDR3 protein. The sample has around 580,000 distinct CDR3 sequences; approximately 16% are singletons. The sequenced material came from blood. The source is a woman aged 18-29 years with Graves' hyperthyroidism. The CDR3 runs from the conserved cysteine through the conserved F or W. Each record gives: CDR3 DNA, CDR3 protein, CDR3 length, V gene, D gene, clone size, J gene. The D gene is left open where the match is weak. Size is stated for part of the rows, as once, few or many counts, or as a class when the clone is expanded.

TGTGCCAGCAGTTACTCCCATAATGAAAAACTGTTTTTT | CASSYSHNEKLFF | 13 | TRBV6-5 | NA | few | TRBJ1-4
TGTGCCAGCAGCTTAGCAATCCCCGGGACAGGGGAGGACGAGCAGTACTTC | CASSLAIPGTGEDEQYF | 17 | TRBV11-1 | TRBD1 | many | TRBJ2-7
TGTGCCACCAGTGATTTGACCCCGGGCAGCCCCGAGGCGTATAATTCACCCCTCCACTTT | CATSDLTPGSPEAYNSPLHF | 20 | TRBV24-1 | NA | NA | TRBJ1-6
TGTGCCAGCAGAAAGGGGTCAGGCAGCAACGAGCAGTACTTC | CASRKGSGSNEQYF | 14 | TRBV12-3/TRBV12-4 | NA | many | TRBJ2-7
TGCGCCAGCAATGGGGACGGGTATAATGAGCAGTTCTTC | CASNGDGYNEQFF | 13 | TRBV5-1 | NA | many | TRBJ2-1
TGTGCCAGCAGCCAAGGGACTAGCGGGTACCAAGAGACCCAGTACTTC | CASSQGTSGYQETQYF | 16 | TRBV4-2 | TRBD2 | NA | TRBJ2-5
TGTGCCAGCAGTGTAACAGGATACAATGAGCAGTTCTTC | CASSVTGYNEQFF | 13 | TRBV2 | NA | NA | TRBJ2-1
TGTGCCAGCAGCGGGAGGGCTAGCAATCAGCCCCAGCATTTT | CASSGRASNQPQHF | 14 | TRBV2 | NA | NA | TRBJ1-5
TGTGCCAGCAGCTTAAGAGGACAGGTTCCCTATGGCTACACCTTC | CASSLRGQVPYGYTF | 15 | TRBV7-2 | TRBD1 | NA | TRBJ1-2
TGTGCCACGGGCCCCTATAATTCACCCCTCCACTTT | CATGPYNSPLHF | 12 | TRBV27 | NA | few | TRBJ1-6
TGTGCCAGCAGACCGTCAGCGGGGATCGGCGTTAATGAGCAGTTCTTC | CASRPSAGIGVNEQFF | 16 | TRBV27 | TRBD2 | many | TRBJ2-1
TGTGCCAGCGGCACAGAAGGACTCATGGCCTACGAGCAGTACTTC | CASGTEGLMAYEQYF | 15 | TRBV5-5 | NA | NA | TRBJ2-7
TGTGCCAGCAGTTTTGGTAGACGGGTTACTAACTATGGCTACACCTTC | CASSFGRRVTNYGYTF | 16 | TRBV14 | NA | NA | TRBJ1-2
TGCGCCAGCAGCCAGCTCGGGGGGAGGGCCCAAGAGACCCAGTACTTC | CASSQLGGRAQETQYF | 16 | TRBV5-1 | TRBD2 | few | TRBJ2-5
TGTGCCAGCAGGGAGAGAGTCAATCAGCCCCAGCATTTT | CASRERVNQPQHF | 13 | TRBV2 | NA | many | TRBJ1-5
TGTGCCAGCAGTGACGCGGGACAGGGGATCGATCAGCCCCAGCATTTT | CASSDAGQGIDQPQHF | 16 | TRBV12-3/TRBV12-4 | TRBD1 | many | TRBJ1-5
TGTGCCAGCAGTTTATACGTCGATAGCTCCTACAATGAGCAGTTCTTC | CASSLYVDSSYNEQFF | 16 | TRBV27 | NA | many | TRBJ2-1
TGTGCCAGCAGCGTAGGGCAGTCCCATGAGCAGTTCTTC | CASSVGQSHEQFF | 13 | TRBV9 | NA | many | TRBJ2-1
TGCAGTGCCCGGACAGGGACCACAGATACGCAGTATTTT | CSARTGTTDTQYF | 13 | TRBV20-1 | TRBD1 | many | TRBJ2-3
TGTGCCAGCAGTCCCTGGGAGGGACGAGGATACAATGAGCAGTTCTTC | CASSPWEGRGYNEQFF | 16 | TRBV28 | TRBD2 | many | TRBJ2-1
TGCAGCGGCCTGAACACTGAAGCTTTCTTT | CSGLNTEAFF | 10 | TRBV29-1 | NA | many | TRBJ1-1
TGTGCCAGCTCACGGACAGGGGCCGGGACTAATGAAAAACTGTTTTTT | CASSRTGAGTNEKLFF | 16 | TRBV18 | TRBD1 | few | TRBJ1-4
TGTGCCAGCAGCTTAAGACAGAATAATTCACCCCTCCACTTT | CASSLRQNNSPLHF | 14 | TRBV7-9 | NA | NA | TRBJ1-6
TGTGCCAGCAGTCGGTCAGGGACCGGGGAGCTGTTTTTT | CASSRSGTGELFF | 13 | TRBV12-3/TRBV12-4 | NA | few | TRBJ2-2
TGCAGCGTTCTGGGTTTGGACTACGAGCAGTACTTC | CSVLGLDYEQYF | 12 | TRBV29-1 | NA | NA | TRBJ2-7
TGTGCCAGCAGCAGACGACTAGCGGAGGACCCCTACGAGCAGTACTTC | CASSRRLAEDPYEQYF | 16 | TRBV9 | TRBD2 | few | TRBJ2-7
TGTGCCAGCAGCACCGGGACAGACCAAGGAGCTTTCTTT | CASSTGTDQGAFF | 13 | TRBV7-9 | TRBD1 | many | TRBJ1-1
TGTGCCAGCAGGGGGGTGAGCAGGGAAAAAGATACGCAGTATTTT | CASRGVSREKDTQYF | 15 | TRBV12-3/TRBV12-4 | NA | many | TRBJ2-3
TGTGCCACCAGCAGAGCCCCCGTGGGGGCGCATAACATTCAGTACTTC | CATSRAPVGAHNIQYF | 16 | TRBV15 | NA | NA | TRBJ2-4
TGCGCCAGCAGCTTGGGGGGCAGTGTCTATGGCTACACCTTC | CASSLGGSVYGYTF | 14 | TRBV5-1 | NA | many | TRBJ1-2
TGCAGTGCTAGAGTTGGAAGGGTGTCCTACAATGAGCAGTTCTTC | CSARVGRVSYNEQFF | 15 | TRBV20-1 | NA | NA | TRBJ2-1
TGTGCCAGCAGTGGGACTAGCGAGCCCTACGAGCAGTACTTC | CASSGTSEPYEQYF | 14 | TRBV7-9 | TRBD2 | many | TRBJ2-7
TGCAGTGCTAGAGATAGTTTCCAGGGAGGCTACACCTTC | CSARDSFQGGYTF | 13 | TRBV20-1 | NA | NA | TRBJ1-2
TGTGCCAGCACACCTCGACAGGCCTTGTCGTCTTTTATTACTGGGGCCAACGTCCTGACTTTC | CASTPRQALSSFITGANVLTF | 21 | TRBV5-6 | NA | few | TRBJ2-6
TGTGCCAACAGCCAAACTAGCGGGGGGTACGAGCAGTACTTC | CANSQTSGGYEQYF | 14 | TRBV3-1 | TRBD2 | NA | TRBJ2-7
TGCAGTGCTAGGGATAACAGGGCATTGAACACTGAAGCTTTCTTT | CSARDNRALNTEAFF | 15 | TRBV20-1 | NA | many | TRBJ1-1
TGCGCCAGCAGCTTGGAATTCAGTTTAGAGACCCAGTACTTC | CASSLEFSLETQYF | 14 | TRBV5-1 | NA | NA | TRBJ2-5
TGTGCCAGCAGCCCACGGCTAGCGGGAGATGTCCAGTATTTT | CASSPRLAGDVQYF | 14 | TRBV3-1 | TRBD2 | many | TRBJ2-3
TGCAGTGCTACGGGGGGCGGGCTCGAACCGGGGTACAATGAGCAGTTCTTC | CSATGGGLEPGYNEQFF | 17 | TRBV20-1 | NA | NA | TRBJ2-1
TGTGCCAGCAGTTTGGAGGGGGCGCCGTATCAGCCCCAGCATTTT | CASSLEGAPYQPQHF | 15 | TRBV27 | TRBD1 | few | TRBJ1-5
TGTGCCATCAGAGCAGGGGACACTGAAGCTTTCTTT | CAIRAGDTEAFF | 12 | TRBV10-3 | NA | many | TRBJ1-1
TGTGCCAGCAGCTTAGGGGAGAGCGGGCTCTCATACGAGCAGTACTTC | CASSLGESGLSYEQYF | 16 | TRBV11-1 | NA | many | TRBJ2-7
TGTGCCAGCAGCCGAAGAGGGGGCACAGGAAACTCCTACAATGAGCAGTTCTTC | CASSRRGGTGNSYNEQFF | 18 | TRBV7-3 | TRBD1 | NA | TRBJ2-1
TGCAGTGCTCCCTGGGATATTAGCGGACTCTCCTACGAGCAGTACTTC | CSAPWDISGLSYEQYF | 16 | TRBV20-1 | NA | many | TRBJ2-7
TGTGCCAGCAGCACACCGGGAACCTACAATGAGCAGTTCTTC | CASSTPGTYNEQFF | 14 | TRBV7-9 | NA | many | TRBJ2-1
TGTGCCAGCAGCTTAAAGGGGCTGGACACTGAAGCTTTCTTT | CASSLKGLDTEAFF | 14 | TRBV13 | NA | NA | TRBJ1-1
TGTGCCAGCAGTGACCACTCACGGAAGCGGGAAGAGACCCAGTACTTC | CASSDHSRKREETQYF | 16 | TRBV25-1 | NA | few | TRBJ2-5
TGTGCCAGCACTAGCGGGGAGTCCCCTTTCTACGAGCAGTACTTC | CASTSGESPFYEQYF | 15 | TRBV7-9 | TRBD2 | few | TRBJ2-7
TGTGCCAGTAGGACTAGCGGGTCCCATGAGCAGTTCTTC | CASRTSGSHEQFF | 13 | TRBV12-3/TRBV12-4 | TRBD2 | many | TRBJ2-1
TGTGCCTGGACCCTTGCGGGGGATATCCGGGACAGAAGGCACGAGCAGTACTTC | CAWTLAGDIRDRRHEQYF | 18 | TRBV30 | NA | many | TRBJ2-7
TGTGCCAGCAGCCGCAATAGACAGGGGTATAACAATGAGCAGTTCTTC | CASSRNRQGYNNEQFF | 16 | TRBV7-3 | TRBD1 | few | TRBJ2-1
TGTGCCAGCAGCTACCCGGGAAACTATGGCTACACCTTC | CASSYPGNYGYTF | 13 | TRBV7-2 | NA | few | TRBJ1-2
TGTGCCGGCAGCTTAGCACAGGGGGCAGGAGATACGCAGTATTTT | CAGSLAQGAGDTQYF | 15 | TRBV7-2 | TRBD1 | NA | TRBJ2-3